This paragraph reports one T cell receptor (beta chain). Its cognate antigen is unknown. Germline CDR1 is SNHLY and CDR2 is FYNNEI. The CDR3 runs 14 residues. The ends were cut back, 6 bases at V and 2 bases at J, with 10 bases in the middle. The data were obtained in a study of a mutant IDH1 vaccine in newly diagnosed glioma. Measured with immunoSEQ multiplex PCR; TCRdb has only the in-frame clones, and not every one. The sample includes about 46,000 clones, 85% to 95% of them seen just once. Time point specified: week 35, safety follow-up. All doses held 300 ug of mutant IDH1 20-mer peptide, with topical imiquimod.

The chain employs TRBV2 and TRBJ2-2; possible D gene TRBD1, 6 bases. The source material was PBMCs, sampled from a glioma patient whose treatment included an IDH1 peptide vaccine. The sequence was obtained from a man in his forties or fifties with glioma. The CDR3 sequence is CASRGTHNTGELFF. CDR3 nucleotide sequence: TGTGCCAGCAGGGGGACACATAACACCGGGGAGCTGTTTTTT.